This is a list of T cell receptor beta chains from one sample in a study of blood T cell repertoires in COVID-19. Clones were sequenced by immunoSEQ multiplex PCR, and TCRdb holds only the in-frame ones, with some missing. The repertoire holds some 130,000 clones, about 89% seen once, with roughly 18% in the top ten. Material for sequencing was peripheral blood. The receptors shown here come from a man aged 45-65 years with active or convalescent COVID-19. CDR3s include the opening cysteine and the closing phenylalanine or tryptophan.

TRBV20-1,CSASYGVQPQHF
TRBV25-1,CASSELGTGVHEQYF
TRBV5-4,CASSLLETGSLGYTF
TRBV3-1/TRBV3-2,CASSQATGVQETQYF
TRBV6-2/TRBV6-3,CASSPHRGNTIYF
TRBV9,CASSGNQGRLYEQYF
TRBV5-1,CASSSFSGSQETQYF
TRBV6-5,CASSRDRVEQYF
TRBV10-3,CAISEMRSGDQETQYF
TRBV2,CASSEPSSHQPQHF
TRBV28,CASSFTGRIQYF
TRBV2,CASSEAATGVQGGSEKLFF
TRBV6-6,CASSRQPSGTGTFF
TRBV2,CASRVRAGETQYF
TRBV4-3,CASSQAGTQGFYPGELFF
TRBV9,CASSATGTGVTSGNSPLHF
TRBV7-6,CASSLGLAGGQETQYF
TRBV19,CASSKTSSDTQYF
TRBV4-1,CASSQASSSYNSPLHF
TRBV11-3,CASSGGLAEQFF
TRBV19,CASSSRDSRSPLHF
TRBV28,CASSSERRGNTEAFF
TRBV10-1,CASSEREGLGNEQFF
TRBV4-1,CASSQVSSSGNTIYF
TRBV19,CASTRSPPTPSGRTDTQYF
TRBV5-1,CASSPSGTDTQYF
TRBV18,CASSPGTAEEKLFF
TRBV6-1,CASSEARRRQFF
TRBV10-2,CASSGTRTGRHLNTIYF
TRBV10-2,CAIDRGINNEQFF
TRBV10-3,CAISVGTGGSGANVLTF
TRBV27,CASSFGRGSHAFNQPQHF
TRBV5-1,CASSLVSGRTEQYF
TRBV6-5,CASRTSGLNTGELFF
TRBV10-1,CASSESRAGRAYEQYF
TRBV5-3,CASATAGGEKLFF
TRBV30,CAWSVQYGYTF
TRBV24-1,CATSEEAGGTYNEQFF
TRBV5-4,CASSLEGGLVRHEQFF
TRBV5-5,CASSRPSTGSEQYF
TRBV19,CASSPVPLRNEQFF
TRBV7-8,CASSLFAGPQETQYF
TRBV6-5,CASRDTGGLETQYF
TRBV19,CASSIGGRTQPGSNYGYTF
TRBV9,CASSALAGSSYNEQFF
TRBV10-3,CAISDLDTIYF
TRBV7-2,CASSSNSGDSYEKLFF
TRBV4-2,CASSRTDRDGNTIYF
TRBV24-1,CATSVQGAGTQYF
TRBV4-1,CASSQDSPLGHSNQPQHF
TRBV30,CAWSLGQGVDSPLHF
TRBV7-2,CASRRTGNELEKLFF
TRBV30,CAWSRGSYNSPLHF
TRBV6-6,CASSYSSPGELFF
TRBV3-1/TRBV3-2,CASSPRLQGQGYEQYF
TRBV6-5,CASSTQNNEQFF